What follows are 28 T cell receptor beta chains derived from one specimen sequenced in a study of blood T cell repertoires in COVID-19. TCRdb keeps only in-frame clones here, not all; method: immunoSEQ multiplex PCR. Seen here are about 42,000 clones, under 85% observed once, and the top ten hold over 9%. The sample comprised peripheral blood. Source of these receptors: a human donor in a cohort sampled during active COVID-19.

The chain is built from TRBV7-2 and TRBJ2-7, with 13 nucleotides matching TRBD2. CDR3 length: 15 residues. Unmatched junction bases numbered 3, after V lost 4 bases and J lost 3 bases. Germline CDR1 reads SGHTA; CDR2 reads FQGNSA. CDR3 nucleotide sequence: TGTGCCAGCAGCTCGGGACTAGCGGGGATCTACGAGCAGTACTTC. Translating it yields CASSSGLAGIYEQYF.

The chain joins TRBV5-3 to TRBJ1-1; possibly TRBD1 for D (6 bases). TRBV5-3 is reported as an ORF; its role is uncertain. V was trimmed by 6 bases and J by 0 bases, leaving 15 bases between them. This CDR3 has 15 residues. For the CDR3, the DNA is TGTGCCAGAATAGGACAGACCGGGCTGAACACTGAAGCTTTCTTT. Translating it yields CARIGQTGLNTEAFF.

The chain combines TRBV5-4 with TRBJ2-2; a weak D match, TRBD2 (7 bases). V lost 10 bases, J lost 3 bases, and 13 bases lay in between. The CDR3 length is 13 residues. Germline V gives CDR1 SGHNT, CDR2 YYREEE (reference sequence). CDR3 region: CAGGGVDTGELFF. As DNA, the CDR3 is TGTGCCGGAGGGGGGGTAGACACCGGGGAGCTGTTTTTT.

The chain joins TRBV11-2 to TRBJ2-7; 8 nucleotides line up with TRBD1. The germline V gene encodes CDR1 SGHAT and CDR2 FQNNGV. The length of the CDR3 is 17 residues. With 5 bases clipped from V and 0 bases from J, the junction kept 12 bases outside the gene matches. The CDR3 nucleotides are TGTGCCAGCAGCGGTTTCCGCCGGACAGGGTCCTCCTACGAGCAGTACTTC. Its translation: CASSGFRRTGSSYEQYF.

The V gene is TRBV28, the J gene TRBJ1-4; 8 bases map to TRBD1. The ends lost 4 bases at V and 0 bases at J; junction bases unmatched: 7. The germline CDR1 and CDR2 sequences are MDHEN and SYDVKM. The CDR3 sequence is 17 residues long. CDR3 sequence: CASSSHSQGATNEKLFF. The CDR3, as DNA: TGTGCCAGCAGTTCCCACTCACAGGGGGCAACTAATGAAAAACTGTTTTTT.

The chain has TRBV19 and TRBJ1-4, with D hard to call. V shed 2 bases and J shed 3 bases, with 13 bases lying between them. Germline V CDR1 and CDR2: LNHDA, SQIVND (reference sequence). CDR3 length equals 16 residues. In DNA, the CDR3 is TGTGCCAGTAGTATACTAAGCGCTCCGGCTAATGAAAAACTGTTTTTT. The encoded protein is CASSILSAPANEKLFF.

This sequence joins TRBV4-2 and TRBJ2-3; 9 nucleotides agree with TRBD2. CDR3 length: 16 amino acids. Per germline, CDR1 LGHNA and CDR2 YNFKEQ. The ends lost 0 bases at V and 3 bases at J; junction bases unmatched: 4. This CDR3 is CASSQDPAGGTDTQYF. The DNA for the CDR3 is TGTGCCAGCAGCCAAGATCCAGCGGGGGGAACAGATACGCAGTATTTT.

The V and J genes are TRBV5-4 and TRBJ1-6; D gene ambiguous. Germline loops: CDR1 SGHNT, CDR2 YYREEE (reference sequence). The CDR3 length is 14 residues. With 3 bases removed from V and 7 bases from J, the gap between germline ends came to 11 bases. CDR3 region: CASSSGQENSPLHF. The DNA for the CDR3 is TGTGCCAGCAGCTCTGGTCAGGAAAATTCACCCCTCCACTTT. The variable domain in full, completed from reference TRBV5-4 and TRBJ1-6, reads ETGVTQSPTHLIKTRGQQVTLRCSSQSGHNTVSWYQQALGQGPQFIFQYYREEENGRGNFPPRFSGLQFPNYSSELNVNALELDDSALYLCASSSGQENSPLHFGNGTRLTVT.

CDR3 bases: TGCGCCAGCAGCTTGAGTGCTGGGACAACCTACGAGCAGTACTTC. Translating it yields CASSLSAGTTYEQYF. The genes are TRBV5-1 and TRBJ2-7; tentatively, D is TRBD1 (6 bases). This CDR3 spans 15 amino acids. With 1 base removed from V and 2 bases from J, the gap between germline ends came to 13 bases. CDR1 is SGHRS and CDR2 is YFSETQ in the germline V gene.

The genes are TRBV5-4 and TRBJ2-3; 11 bases are shared with TRBD2. Trimming at V came to 3 bases and at J to 8 bases, leaving 8 bases not matched to a gene. Germline values: CDR1 SGHNT, CDR2 YYREEE (reference sequence). This CDR3 comprises 15 residues. The CDR3 protein is CASSSRLAGPLTQYF. The CDR3 DNA reads as TGTGCCAGCAGCTCCCGACTAGCGGGGCCCCTTACGCAGTATTTT.

This chain connects TRBV27 to TRBJ2-5; tentatively, D is TRBD2 (5 bases). The V end lost 2 bases, the J end lost 4 bases, and 11 bases lay between the germline ends. CDR3 size: 14 residues. Germline V CDR1 and CDR2: MNHEY, SMNVEV (reference sequence). CDR3 sequence: CASSLNAGRETQYF. In DNA form, the CDR3 reads TGTGCCAGCAGTTTAAATGCGGGTCGAGAGACCCAGTACTTC.

CDR3 bases: TGCGCCAGCAGCTTGGCTAGCGGGGTCACAGATACGCAGTATTTT. Translating gives CASSLASGVTDTQYF. This chain joins TRBV5-1 and TRBJ2-3; 9 nucleotides agree with TRBD2. CDR1 and CDR2 (germline): SGHRS, YFSETQ. With V trimmed by 0 bases and J by 2 bases, 1 base remained unmatched. This CDR3 has 15 residues. The variable domain in full, with the rest retrieved from reference TRBV5-1 and TRBJ2-3, is KAGVTQTPRYLIKTRGQQVTLSCSPISGHRSVSWYQQTPGQGLQFLFEYFSETQRNKGNFPGRFSGRQFSNSRSEMNVSTLELGDSALYLCASSLASGVTDTQYFGPGTRLTVL.

This clone was counted only a few times. The chain links TRBV6-2 or TRBV6-3 to TRBJ1-5, with 7 bases matching TRBD1. V gave up 6 bases and J gave up 3 bases; unmatched junction bases: 8. CDR1 MNHEY and CDR2 SVGEGT come from the germline V gene. The length of the CDR3 is 15 residues. The CDR3 region has the DNA TGTGCCAGCAGCGGCGGACAGGAATTCAATCAGCCCCAGCATTTT. Encoded protein: CASSGGQEFNQPQHF.

CDR3 amino acids: CASTVTGVVGYTF. CDR3 nucleotides: TGTGCCAGCACCGTTACAGGGGTGGTCGGCTACACCTTC. The chain combines TRBV2 with TRBJ1-2, with 7 positions matching TRBD1. Germline CDR1 reads SNHLY; CDR2 reads FYNNEI. Unmatched junction bases numbered 10, after V lost 7 bases and J lost 8 bases. The CDR3 is 13 residues long.

This chain connects TRBV2 to TRBJ2-2; D may be TRBD2 (7 bases). V shed 2 bases and J shed 6 bases, with 13 bases lying between them. This CDR3 contains 15 residues. Germline lookup yields CDR1 SNHLY and CDR2 FYNNEI. Here the CDR3 DNA reads TGTGCCAGCAGTGAAAGGGGGGGCCGGTCCGGGGAGCTGTTTTTT. This translates into CASSERGGRSGELFF.

This chain joins TRBV2 and TRBJ2-2, with D possibly being TRBD1 (6 bases). Per the germline V gene, CDR1 is SNHLY and CDR2 is FYNNEI. With 7 bases removed from V and 5 bases from J, the gap between germline ends came to 11 bases. The CDR3 is made up of 13 amino acids. The CDR3 nucleotides read TGTGCCAGCACCAAAGGGGGTACCGGGGAGCTGTTTTTT. Amino acid sequence: CASTKGGTGELFF.

The rearrangement links TRBV12-3 or TRBV12-4 to TRBJ2-7; D is undetermined. V was trimmed by 1 base and J by 3 bases, leaving 7 bases between them. The CDR3 extends over 13 amino acids. The CDR3 bases are TGTGCCAGCAGTTTAGGTCCGGGCTACGAGCAGTACTTC. Translating gives CASSLGPGYEQYF.

The J gene is TRBJ2-3, the V gene TRBV24-1; 9 nucleotides match TRBD2. The CDR3 consists of 16 residues. The V segment lost 1 base and the J segment 6 bases; nucleotides outside the gene matches: 7. Per the germline V gene, CDR1 is KGHDR and CDR2 is SFDVKD. The CDR3 sequence is CATSDFGRGGEDTQYF. CDR3 DNA sequence: TGTGCCACCAGTGATTTCGGGCGGGGGGGAGAGGATACGCAGTATTTT.

This clone has only a few counts. The chain combines TRBV20-1 with TRBJ2-5; maybe TRBD2 (5 bases). The V end lost 3 bases, the J end lost 13 bases, and 12 bases lay between the germline ends. The germline V gene has CDR1 DFQATT and CDR2 SNEGSKA (reference sequence). The CDR3 length is 10 residues. CDR3: CSARKERAYF. In DNA, the CDR3 is TGCAGTGCTAGGAAAGAGAGGGCGTACTTC.

V gene TRBV4-1 combines with J gene TRBJ1-5; possibly TRBD1 for D (5 bases). The CDR3 has 15 residues. V gave up 0 bases and J gave up 4 bases, with 10 bases separating them. The germline gives CDR1 MGHRA, CDR2 YSYEKL. CDR3 sequence (DNA): TGCGCCAGCAGCCAAGATAAGGGGAGGAATCAGCCCCAGCATTTT. Its protein is CASSQDKGRNQPQHF.

This clone was seen once. J is TRBJ2-2 and V is TRBV5-6; 7 positions match TRBD1. The germline CDR1 and CDR2 sequences are SGHDT and YYEEEE. Trimming removed 4 bases from V and 2 bases from J; junction bases left unmatched: 11. There are 17 residues in the CDR3. The CDR3 DNA reads TGTGCCAGCAGCCCCCCCCGGACAGGAGCCAACACCGGGGAGCTGTTTTTT. This encodes CASSPPRTGANTGELFF.

The chain carries TRBV7-8 and TRBJ1-1; no reliable D call. Germline V CDR1 and CDR2: SGHVS, FQNEAQ. The CDR3 extends over 14 amino acids. V gave up 5 bases and J gave up 5 bases, with 15 bases separating them. CDR3 amino acids: CASSPGGPRTEAFF. The CDR3 DNA sequence: TGTGCCAGCAGCCCCGGAGGGCCGAGGACTGAAGCTTTCTTT.

This clone was recorded a few times. Here the CDR3 DNA reads TGTGCCAGCAGCCAATCCATGACAGTCAACACTGAAGCTTTCTTT. Its protein is CASSQSMTVNTEAFF. V is TRBV16 and J is TRBJ1-1, with a possible D match to TRBD1 (5 bases). The CDR3 contains 15 residues. Germline values: CDR1 KGHSY, CDR2 FQNENV. Trimming took 0 bases from V and 2 from J, leaving 10 bases between them. Full variable domain (missing parts from reference TRBV16 and TRBJ1-1): GEEVAQTPKHLVRGEGQKAKLYCAPIKGHSYVFWYQQVLKNEFKFLISFQNENVFDETGMPKERFSAKCLPNSPCSLEIQATKLEDSAVYFCASSQSMTVNTEAFFGQGTRLTVV.

The rearrangement uses TRBV7-9 and TRBJ2-2; possibly TRBD1 for D (6 bases). This CDR3 comprises 17 residues. V was shortened by 5 bases and J by 0 bases, with 16 bases between the two germline ends. Germline CDR1 reads SEHNR; CDR2 reads FQNEAQ (reference sequence). The CDR3 DNA reads as TGTGCCAGCAGCCCTTGGGACACCCTCGCGAACACCGGGGAGCTGTTTTTT. Protein sequence: CASSPWDTLANTGELFF.

J is TRBJ2-3 and V is TRBV2; 8 positions agree with TRBD2. This CDR3 comprises 16 residues. V trimming: 6 bases; J trimming: 4 bases; junction bases outside the gene matches: 12. Germline assignment: CDR1 SNHLY and CDR2 FYNNEI. The CDR3 loop reads CASRNARGGFSDTQYF. CDR3 coding DNA: TGTGCCAGCAGGAACGCACGGGGGGGGTTCTCAGATACGCAGTATTTT.

The chain has TRBV3-1 (or the pseudogene TRBV3-2) and TRBJ2-5; 10 bases fit TRBD1. From germline, CDR1 is LGHDT and CDR2 YNNKEL (reference sequence). With V trimmed by 1 base and J by 3 bases, 5 bases remained unmatched. This CDR3 has 16 amino acids. Here the CDR3 reads CASSQAPGTGEETQYF. The DNA for the CDR3 is TGTGCCAGCAGCCAAGCCCCCGGGACAGGGGAAGAGACCCAGTACTTC.

The gene calls are TRBV2 and TRBJ2-1; D uncertain. Germline V gives CDR1 SNHLY, CDR2 FYNNEI. V lost 1 base and J 2 bases, leaving 6 bases between the germline ends. This CDR3 comprises 14 residues. CDR3 sequence (DNA): TGTGCCAGCAGTGAAGACCCTACCTACAATGAGCAGTTCTTC. Translating it yields CASSEDPTYNEQFF.

The gene calls are TRBV3-1 (or the pseudogene TRBV3-2) and TRBJ1-4, with TRBD1 matching 7 bases. J lost 1 base, V lost 7 bases, and 3 bases had no gene match. CDR3 length: 14 residues. Germline CDR1 LGHDT, CDR2 YNNKEL (reference sequence). In DNA, the CDR3 is TGTGCCAGCACAGGGGGAGTAACTAATGAAAAACTGTTTTTT. Its translation is CASTGGVTNEKLFF.